The 31 T cell receptor beta chains given below trace back to one sample, sequenced in a study of regulatory T cells in long-lasting Graves disease. Time point in this sample: newly diagnosed GD, antithyroid drugs for less than 3 months. RNA isolated from PBMCs was used to make the TCR library. Arm-PCR with iRepertoire HTBI primers amplified the CDR3 regions for these TCR beta libraries. TCRdb called the multiplex PCR reads again in MiXCR, with one record for every CDR3 protein. Of under 700,000 distinct CDR3 sequences in the sample, 16% are singletons; the top ten hold more than 20%. This sample also belongs to another study, concerning T cells in Graves' hyperthyroidism and ophthalmopathy.

Sequenced material: peripheral blood mononuclear cells (PBMCs), taken at new diagnosis, from a patient treated with antithyroid drugs. These receptors were taken from a woman aged 35-65 years with Graves disease.

The V gene is TRBV19, the J gene TRBJ1-6; D ambiguous. With 4 bases removed from V and 6 bases from J, the gap between germline ends came to 16 bases. There are 16 residues in the CDR3. CDR1 is LNHDA and CDR2 is SQIVND in the germline V gene (reference sequence). This CDR3 is CASSTNYRVRNSPLHF. CDR3 in DNA: TGTGCCAGTAGTACCAATTATCGCGTTCGTAATTCACCCCTCCACTTT.

A few counts support this clonotype. The V gene is TRBV7-8, the J gene TRBJ2-2; D ambiguous. Germline values: CDR1 SGHVS, CDR2 FQNEAQ. The V end was cut by 1 base, the J end by 7 bases, with 10 bases between. This CDR3 is 14 amino acids long. CDR3 loop: CASSLERFGGELFF. CDR3 coding DNA: TGTGCCAGCAGCTTAGAGAGATTCGGCGGGGAGCTGTTTTTT.

This clonotype came up a few times. A much larger clone differs by one base, so this may be a read error. The rearrangement links TRBV12-3 or TRBV12-4 to TRBJ2-5, with a tentative D call TRBD2 (6 bases). V was clipped by 3 bases and J by 7 bases, with 15 bases between them. This CDR3 is 14 amino acids long. The CDR3 nucleotides read TGTGCCAGCAGTTTCCGGGGGAATGTTGCGACCCAGTACTTC. Encoded protein: CASSFRGNVATQYF.

This clonotype was seen more than once but under ten times. The V gene is TRBV12-3 or TRBV12-4, the J gene TRBJ1-3; the D gene is possibly TRBD1 (5 bases). This CDR3 comprises 15 residues. The V end was cut by 3 bases, the J end by 2 bases, with 11 bases between. CDR3 sequence: CASSFGEGPGNTIYF. Written as DNA, the CDR3 is TGTGCCAGCAGTTTTGGGGAGGGACCTGGAAACACCATATATTTT.

This clonotype was counted between two and nine times. The gene calls are TRBV20-1 and TRBJ2-3; TRBD2 might be the D (6 bases). The germline V gene encodes CDR1 DFQATT and CDR2 SNEGSKA (reference sequence). The CDR3 length is 14 residues. V dropped 1 base and J dropped 1 base, with 9 bases sitting between them. This CDR3 reads CSARGGGGTDTQYF. Written as DNA, the CDR3 is TGCAGTGCTAGAGGTGGCGGGGGCACAGATACGCAGTATTTT.

This clonotype was seen at least ten times. V and J are TRBV12-3 or TRBV12-4 and TRBJ1-2; possible D gene TRBD1, 5 bases. V lost 2 bases, J lost 4 bases, and 11 bases lay in between. CDR3 length: 14 amino acids. The chain's CDR3 is CASSLPGFLYGYTF. The CDR3 nucleotides are TGTGCCAGCAGTTTACCAGGGTTCCTCTATGGCTACACCTTC.

The chain links TRBV25-1 to TRBJ1-2, with 7 bases lining up with TRBD1. CDR3 length equals 13 residues. Germline loops: CDR1 MGHDK, CDR2 SYGVNS. Trimming cost V 6 bases and J 5 bases; bases outside gene matches: 6. CDR3 DNA: TGTGCCAGCAGAGGACAGGATATTTATGGCTACACCTTC. Translating gives CASRGQDIYGYTF.

The V gene is TRBV19, the J gene TRBJ1-2, with 7 bases that match TRBD1. The J segment lost 10 bases and the V segment lost 5 bases, leaving 16 bases of the junction unmatched. This CDR3 has 15 residues. CDR1 is LNHDA, CDR2 SQIVND, per germline (reference sequence). This CDR3 is CASSFGTDIHLDYTF. The CDR3 bases are TGTGCCAGTAGTTTCGGGACAGACATACACCTAGACTACACCTTC.

About this clonotype: A far larger clone is just one base off, so this is likely a read error. The V call is TRBV2, the J call TRBJ2-7; possible D gene TRBD2, 7 bases. The CDR3 is 16 residues long. Germline assignment: CDR1 SNHLY and CDR2 FYNNEI. Trimming stripped 8 bases from V and 2 bases from J, with 22 bases between. Here the CDR3 reads CASGAPSAGTTYEQYF. The CDR3 bases are TGTGCCAGCGGCGCCCCCTCAGCGGGGACAACCTACGAGCAGTACTTC.

This clonotype was counted ten times or more. The rearrangement joins TRBV4-1 to TRBJ1-2; no clear D gene. CDR3 length: 13 amino acids. Germline V lookup: CDR1 MGHRA, CDR2 YSYEKL. Trimming removed 3 bases from V and 6 bases from J, with 11 bases in between. Written as DNA, the CDR3 is TGCGCCAGCAGCCATCCAGGAAGTAATGGCTACACCTTC. Amino acids: CASSHPGSNGYTF.

The DNA of the CDR3 is TGTGCCAGCAGCTTAGCGAGGGACAGACCCACAGATACGCAGTATTTT. Its protein is CASSLARDRPTDTQYF. V is TRBV7-9 and J is TRBJ2-3, with 7 positions matching TRBD1. The CDR3 length is 16 residues. J lost 2 bases, V lost 0 bases, and 5 bases had no gene match. Germline V gene lookup returns CDR1 SEHNR and CDR2 FQNEAQ (reference sequence).

Note on this clonotype: Mismatch with germline at one junction end may stem from a read error. The V call is TRBV4-1, the J call TRBJ1-1, with D possibly matching TRBD1 (5 bases). This CDR3 is built from 17 residues. Per germline, CDR1 MGHRA and CDR2 YSYEKL. DNA for the CDR3: TGCGCCAGCAGCCAGCCTCCCTCCAGGGACCCGAACGCTGAAGCTTTCTTT. Translation gives CASSQPPSRDPNAEAFF.

This clonotype was counted many times. J is TRBJ1-6 and V is TRBV12-3 or TRBV12-4; D gene uncertain. V lost 1 base to trimming and J lost 0 bases, with 10 bases between them. CDR3 length equals 17 residues. The CDR3 is CASSLGSGSSYNSPLHF. The CDR3 coding sequence is TGTGCCAGCAGTTTAGGATCGGGGAGCTCCTATAATTCACCCCTCCACTTT.

The chain has TRBV19 and TRBJ2-5; D is possibly TRBD1 or TRBD2 (5 bases each). The CDR3 is made up of 13 amino acids. Trimming stripped 4 bases from V and 5 bases from J, with 11 bases between. Germline V gene data show CDR1 as LNHDA and CDR2 as SQIVND (reference sequence). The DNA of the CDR3 is TGTGCCAGTAGTAGAGGGGCGAGTGAGACCCAGTACTTC. Its translation is CASSRGASETQYF.

This clonotype was observed at least ten times. The rearrangement uses TRBV6-2 or TRBV6-3 and TRBJ1-6; no reliable D call. The CDR3 spans 19 residues. Germline CDR1 MNHEY, CDR2 SVGEGT. V lost 5 bases, J lost 5 bases, and 25 bases lay in between. The CDR3 sequence is CASSERWASILVDNSPLHF. CDR3 DNA: TGTGCCAGCAGTGAAAGGTGGGCCTCTATTCTGGTGGATAATTCACCCCTCCACTTT.

This clonotype was counted at least ten times. The chain combines TRBV12-3 or TRBV12-4 with TRBJ2-7; D remains ambiguous. The CDR3 contains 16 residues. V lost 6 bases and J 2 bases, leaving 20 bases between the germline ends. CDR3 sequence: CASSPPPNSAAYEQYF. The DNA of the CDR3 is TGTGCCAGCAGCCCCCCCCCCAACAGTGCAGCCTACGAGCAGTACTTC.

Written as DNA, the CDR3 is TGTGCCAGCAGTTTATTGGCACCAACTATGTCTGGCTACACCTTC. Translation gives CASSLLAPTMSGYTF. This chain connects TRBV27 to TRBJ1-2; D is undetermined. Germline CDR1 MNHEY, CDR2 SMNVEV (reference sequence). The CDR3 is 15 amino acids. V was cut by 1 base and J by 7 bases, with 16 bases left in between.

In this sample, this clonotype turned up many times. The genes are TRBV5-1 and TRBJ1-4, with D possibly matching TRBD1 (5 bases). The V gene's germline CDR1 is SGHRS and CDR2 YFSETQ. V was trimmed by 4 bases and J by 8 bases, leaving 18 bases between them. CDR3 length: 15 residues. In DNA, the CDR3 is TGCGCCAGCAGCGGGGGGGTAGGACGAAACGAAAAACTGTTTTTT. The encoded protein is CASSGGVGRNEKLFF. The whole variable domain, filled in from reference TRBV5-1 and TRBJ1-4, reads KAGVTQTPRYLIKTRGQQVTLSCSPISGHRSVSWYQQTPGQGLQFLFEYFSETQRNKGNFPGRFSGRQFSNSRSEMNVSTLELGDSALYLCASSGGVGRNEKLFFGSGTQLSVL.

This rearrangement joins TRBV28 to TRBJ2-2; tentative D call: TRBD2 (6 bases). Trimming left V 6 bases short and J 1 base short, with 15 bases between. The CDR3 runs to 16 residues. CDR1 MDHEN and CDR2 SYDVKM come from the germline V gene. CDR3 bases: TGTGCCAGCAGCCCCGTTGGTAGCGGGAACACCGGGGAGCTGTTTTTT. Residues: CASSPVGSGNTGELFF.

This clonotype was seen a few times. This sequence joins TRBV10-2 and TRBJ2-5; D ambiguous. This CDR3 spans 14 amino acids. V was cut by 3 bases and J by 0 bases, with 8 bases left in between. Germline-derived CDR1 and CDR2 are WSHSY and SAAADI. The CDR3 DNA reads TGCGCCAGCAGTGATGGAAGGTACCAAGAGACCCAGTACTTC. This encodes CASSDGRYQETQYF.

The chain recombines TRBV7-9 with TRBJ2-5, with TRBD1 matching over 8 bases. The J segment lost 2 bases and the V segment lost 3 bases, leaving 8 bases of the junction unmatched. Looked up from germline, CDR1 is SEHNR and CDR2 is FQNEAQ (reference sequence). CDR3 length: 16 residues. The DNA of the CDR3 is TGTGCCAGCAGCTTCCTGACAGGGGCCCTACAAGAGACCCAGTACTTC. It yields the protein CASSFLTGALQETQYF. Variable domain in full (rest from reference TRBV7-9 and TRBJ2-5): DTGVSQNPRHKITKRGQNVTFRCDPISEHNRLYWYRQTLGQGPEFLTYFQNEAQLEKSRLLSDRFSAERPKGSFSTLEIQRTEQGDSAMYLCASSFLTGALQETQYFGPGTRLLVL.

This clonotype was observed a handful of times. This chain connects TRBV20-1 to TRBJ2-1, with 15 bases fitting TRBD2. Germline V lookup: CDR1 DFQATT, CDR2 SNEGSKA (reference sequence). This CDR3 region has 19 residues. Trimming took 0 bases from V and 3 from J; bases not matched to a gene: 9. The CDR3 nucleotides are TGCAGTGCTAGAGATCGGGGACTAGCGGGGGGAAAAAACTACAATGAGCAGTTCTTC. Amino acids: CSARDRGLAGGKNYNEQFF.

This clonotype turned up a few times. This rearrangement joins TRBV3-1 to TRBJ1-2, with D unclear. CDR1 and CDR2 (germline): LGHDT, YNNKEL (reference sequence). CDR3 size: 13 residues. V was shortened by 4 bases and J by 4 bases, with 10 bases between the two germline ends. The CDR3: CASSPGWGYGYTF. The CDR3 DNA reads as TGTGCCAGCAGCCCGGGGTGGGGCTATGGCTACACCTTC.

This clonotype was detected ten times or more. The gene calls are TRBV5-5 and TRBJ1-1; D is uncertain. Germline V gives CDR1 SGHKS, CDR2 YYEKEE (reference sequence). The CDR3 length is 14 residues. V was trimmed by 2 bases and J by 5 bases, leaving 13 bases between them. In DNA form, the CDR3 reads TGTGCCAGCAGCTTCGACACATTGGGAACTGAAGCTTTCTTT. Its translation: CASSFDTLGTEAFF.

The sample holds a few counts of this clonotype. J is TRBJ1-4 and V is TRBV5-1; 10 nucleotides align to TRBD1. V gave up 0 bases and J gave up 5 bases; unmatched junction bases: 4. Germline loops: CDR1 SGHRS, CDR2 YFSETQ. CDR3 size: 16 residues. DNA for the CDR3: TGCGCCAGCAGCTTGGCCGGGACAGGGGCGAATGAAAAACTGTTTTTT. Translating gives CASSLAGTGANEKLFF.

This clonotype was recorded many times. This chain joins TRBV12-3 or TRBV12-4 and TRBJ2-2, with unresolved D. CDR3 length equals 16 residues. With 3 bases removed from V and 0 bases from J, the gap between germline ends came to 11 bases. Here the CDR3 DNA reads TGTGCCAGCAGTTTTATAGACGCCGCGAACACCGGGGAGCTGTTTTTT. Amino acids: CASSFIDAANTGELFF.

This clonotype was detected ten times or more. The chain uses TRBV5-1 and TRBJ1-6; D is uncertain. Germline-derived CDR1 and CDR2 are SGHRS and YFSETQ. The CDR3 extends over 15 amino acids. V was pared by 5 bases and J by 7 bases, with 16 bases between. The CDR3 DNA reads as TGCGCCAGCAGTAACGACCCCCTGGGAAATTCACCCCTCCACTTT. Protein product: CASSNDPLGNSPLHF. The full variable domain, in which reference TRBV5-1 and TRBJ1-6 provide the parts outside the CDR3, is KAGVTQTPRYLIKTRGQQVTLSCSPISGHRSVSWYQQTPGQGLQFLFEYFSETQRNKGNFPGRFSGRQFSNSRSEMNVSTLELGDSALYLCASSNDPLGNSPLHFGNGTRLTVT.

The table lists this clonotype with many counts. The chain joins TRBV30 to TRBJ1-1; D is unresolved. Trimming cost V 4 bases and J 3 bases, with 9 bases left between them. The germline gives CDR1 GTSNPN, CDR2 SVGIG (reference sequence). CDR3 length: 12 residues. The CDR3 region has the DNA TGTGCCTGGAAGCGGGTGGACACTGAAGCTTTCTTT. Its protein is CAWKRVDTEAFF.

The chain has TRBV6-2 or TRBV6-3 and TRBJ2-1, with 13 bases fitting TRBD2. Germline V gene sequence: CDR1 MNHEY, CDR2 SVGEGT. V lost 6 bases, J lost 9 bases, and 8 bases stayed unmatched. The CDR3 length is 15 residues. Here the CDR3 reads CASSLATSGGFEQFF. The CDR3 coding sequence is TGTGCCAGCAGCCTGGCGACTAGCGGGGGGTTTGAGCAGTTCTTC.

This sequence joins TRBV6-1 and TRBJ2-7, with D possibly being TRBD1 or TRBD2 (5 bases each). CDR1 MNHNS and CDR2 SASEGT come from the germline V gene. The CDR3 is made up of 16 amino acids. V was trimmed by 5 bases and J by 0 bases, leaving 17 bases between them. The chain's CDR3 is CASSTGTEGFSYEQYF. In DNA form, the CDR3 reads TGTGCCAGCAGTACCGGGACGGAAGGCTTCTCCTACGAGCAGTACTTC.

The chain combines TRBV7-2 with TRBJ1-2; D is undetermined. The CDR3 is 17 amino acids. The germline gives CDR1 SGHTA, CDR2 FQGNSA. V lost 1 base to trimming and J lost 2 bases, with 17 bases between them. The CDR3 protein is CASSLVAGGDYNYGYTF. The CDR3 bases are TGTGCCAGCAGCTTAGTTGCAGGTGGAGACTACAACTATGGCTACACCTTC.